This T cell receptor beta chain was identified during a study of cytomegalovirus exposure and HLA in healthy donors. A remark on this clone: Its matching antigen is unknown.

Study outcomes and limitations: When the data were analyzed later, several of the most significant clusters appeared to be linked to common viral pathogens.

Germline CDR1 and CDR2: LNHNV and YYDKDF (reference sequence). There are 13 residues in the CDR3. Between the trimmed V and J ends, which lost 2 bases and 5 bases, there was a span of 6 bases. The PCR ran on 60 Vbeta and 13 Jbeta primers. As originally analysed: Tens of millions of unique TCR beta chains, roughly 10 million shared, were counted in a later analysis. The method was immunoSEQ multiplex PCR; TCRdb's version includes in-frame clones alone and lacks a portion of them. V and J calls and clone size are those listed in that table; D and trimming were worked out from the DNA. The sample consists of 60,000 to 85,000 clones, more than 60% of them appearing once.

This sequence joins TRBV15 and TRBJ1-4, with a weak D call TRBD1 (5 bases). Sequencing used PBMCs. This receptor was obtained from a male donor in good health and CMV-seropositive. CDR3 nucleotides: TGTGCCACCAGCAGACGGGGGAATGAAAAACTGTTTTTT. This gives the protein CATSRRGNEKLFF.